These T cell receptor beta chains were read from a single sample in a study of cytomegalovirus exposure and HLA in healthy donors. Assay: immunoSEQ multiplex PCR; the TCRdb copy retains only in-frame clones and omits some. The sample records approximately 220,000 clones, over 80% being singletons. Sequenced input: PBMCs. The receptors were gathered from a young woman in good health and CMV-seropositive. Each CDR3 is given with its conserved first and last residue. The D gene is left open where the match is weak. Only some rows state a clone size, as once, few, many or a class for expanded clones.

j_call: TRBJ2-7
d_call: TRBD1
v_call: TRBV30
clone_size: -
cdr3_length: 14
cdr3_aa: CAWSEGQGLSEQYF
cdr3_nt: TGTGCCTGGAGTGAGGGACAGGGGCTGAGCGAGCAGTACTTC

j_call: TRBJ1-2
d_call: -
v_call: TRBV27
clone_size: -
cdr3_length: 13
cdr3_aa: CASRPGDLYGYTF
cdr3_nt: TGTGCCAGCAGACCAGGGGACCTCTATGGCTACACCTTC

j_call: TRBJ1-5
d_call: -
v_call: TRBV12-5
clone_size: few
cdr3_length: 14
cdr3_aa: CASGLPGSNQPQHF
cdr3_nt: TGTGCTAGTGGTTTGCCCGGCAGCAATCAGCCCCAGCATTTT

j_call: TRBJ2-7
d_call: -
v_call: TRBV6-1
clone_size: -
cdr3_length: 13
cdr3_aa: CASSEIPSYEQYF
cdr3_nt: TGTGCCAGCAGTGAAATTCCTAGTTACGAGCAGTACTTC

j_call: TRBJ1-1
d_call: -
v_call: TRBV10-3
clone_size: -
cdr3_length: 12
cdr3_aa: CAIGGLNTEAFF
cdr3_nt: TGTGCCATAGGTGGCCTAAACACTGAAGCTTTCTTT

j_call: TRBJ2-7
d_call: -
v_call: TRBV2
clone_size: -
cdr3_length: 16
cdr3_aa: CASSEVGTAKSYEQYF
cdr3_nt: TGTGCCAGCAGTGAAGTAGGGACTGCTAAATCCTACGAGCAGTACTTC

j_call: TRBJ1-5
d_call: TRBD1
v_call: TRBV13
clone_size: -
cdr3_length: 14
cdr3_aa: CASSRGTGNQPQHF
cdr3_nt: TGTGCCAGCAGCCGGGGGACAGGGAATCAGCCCCAGCATTTT

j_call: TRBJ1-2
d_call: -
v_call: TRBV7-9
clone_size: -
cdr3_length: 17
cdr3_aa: CASSFMEGTLPNYGYTF
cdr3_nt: TGTGCCAGCAGCTTCATGGAGGGCACCCTCCCTAACTATGGCTACACCTTC

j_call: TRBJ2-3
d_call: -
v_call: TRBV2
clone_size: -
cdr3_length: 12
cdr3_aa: CASSEAGVTQYF
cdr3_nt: TGTGCCAGCAGTGAAGCCGGAGTGACGCAGTATTTT

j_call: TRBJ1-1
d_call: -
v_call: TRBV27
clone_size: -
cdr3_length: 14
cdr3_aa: CASSPRGSNTEAFF
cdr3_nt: TGTGCCAGCTCCCCCCGGGGGTCAAACACTGAAGCTTTCTTT